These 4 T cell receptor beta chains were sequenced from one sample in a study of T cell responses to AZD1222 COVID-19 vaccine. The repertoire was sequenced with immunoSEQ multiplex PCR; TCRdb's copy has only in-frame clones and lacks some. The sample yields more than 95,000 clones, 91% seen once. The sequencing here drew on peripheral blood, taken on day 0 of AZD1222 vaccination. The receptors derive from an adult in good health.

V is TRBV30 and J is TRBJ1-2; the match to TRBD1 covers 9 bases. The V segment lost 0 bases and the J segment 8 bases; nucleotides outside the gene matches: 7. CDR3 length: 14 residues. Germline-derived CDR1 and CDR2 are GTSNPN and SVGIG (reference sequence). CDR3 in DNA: TGTGCCTGGAGTGTACAGAGACAGGGGGAAGGCTACACCTTC. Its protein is CAWSVQRQGEGYTF.

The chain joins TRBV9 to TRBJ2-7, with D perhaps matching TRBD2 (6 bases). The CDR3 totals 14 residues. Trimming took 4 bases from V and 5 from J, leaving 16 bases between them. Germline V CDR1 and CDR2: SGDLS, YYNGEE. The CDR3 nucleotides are TGTGCCAGCAGCCCTCGGCCTAGCGTGCACGAGCAGTACTTC. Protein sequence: CASSPRPSVHEQYF.

CDR3 protein: CAINERGGVTDTQYF. CDR3 nucleotide sequence: TGTGCCATCAACGAGCGGGGTGGAGTAACAGATACGCAGTATTTT. The chain couples TRBV10-3 to TRBJ2-3; 7 bases are shared with TRBD2. CDR1 is ENHRY and CDR2 is SYGVKD in the germline V gene. The V gene end was trimmed by 7 bases and the J gene end by 3 bases; junction bases not matched to a gene: 10. This CDR3 spans 15 amino acids.

Written as DNA, the CDR3 is TGTGCCAGCAGCCTCAGAGGAGGGGTGGGTGAGCAGTACTTC. Its translation: CASSLRGGVGEQYF. The chain combines TRBV5-8 with TRBJ2-7; tentative D call: TRBD2 (6 bases). This CDR3 is built from 14 residues. V was shortened by 4 bases and J by 7 bases, with 18 bases between the two germline ends. Per germline, CDR1 SGHTS and CDR2 YDEGEE.